The clone carrying this TCR beta chain was counted between two and nine times. Its specificity is not known. J was trimmed by 1 base and V by 5 bases; bases with no gene match: 8. CDR1 is SGHTA and CDR2 is FQGNSA in the germline V gene. The CDR3 sequence is 16 residues long. The data belong to a study of T cell repertoires in cytomegalovirus infection. Study conclusions and caveats: It was HLA-C-restricted CMV-specific TCR beta clonotypes that dominated the response ex vivo. CMV carriers with the relevant HLA were identified by cumulative public TCR beta family frequency.

TCRdb re-called the reads through MiXCR, storing one row per CDR3 protein. This repertoire shows some 590,000 distinct CDR3 sequences, under 45% found once; its top ten account for around 46%. The receptor's source is a human donor in good health (CMV status not recorded). Some clones in this sample may be carry-over from other donors' samples. The chain uses TRBV7-2 and TRBJ1-3, with 7 bases aligning to TRBD1. The sample was cultured PBMCs, taken from culture after CMV antigen stimulation. The CDR3: CASSPDRVASGNTIYF. As DNA, the CDR3 is TGTGCCAGCAGCCCAGACAGGGTAGCTTCTGGAAACACCATATATTTT.